The 17 T cell receptor beta chains presented below share a single source sample, sequenced in a study of T cell repertoires in cytomegalovirus infection. Each CDR3 protein is one row after TCRdb ran MiXCR on the reads. Among nearly 550,000 distinct CDR3 sequences, approximately 17% were seen once, and the ten largest hold about 24%. The sample was CD8+ T cells from PBMCs. The receptors stem from a human donor in good health (CMV status not recorded). Some clones in this sample may be carry-over from other donors' samples.

Only one count was recorded for this clonotype. The rearrangement uses TRBV10-2 and TRBJ2-7, with 7 bases matching TRBD2. Germline-derived CDR1 and CDR2 are WSHSY and SAAADI. V lost 5 bases, J lost 7 bases, and 8 bases stayed unmatched. The CDR3 runs to 13 residues. The CDR3, as DNA: TGCGCCAGCAGTTATTCTTCCGGGAGGGAGCAGTACTTC. Translated, it gives CASSYSSGREQYF.

The rearrangement links TRBV9 to TRBJ1-2; perhaps TRBD1 as D (5 bases). The V and J ends lost 3 bases and 3 bases respectively, with 12 bases between them. The CDR3 is made up of 14 amino acids. Germline V gives CDR1 SGDLS, CDR2 YYNGEE. The chain's CDR3 is CASSATGADYGYTF. DNA of the CDR3: TGTGCCAGCAGCGCCACCGGGGCTGACTATGGCTACACCTTC.

The table lists this clonotype with many counts. The chain uses TRBV7-9 and TRBJ2-7; TRBD1 might be the D (6 bases). This CDR3 is built from 15 residues. V was shortened by 4 bases and J by 2 bases, with 15 bases between the two germline ends. Germline CDR1 reads SEHNR; CDR2 reads FQNEAQ (reference sequence). The CDR3 DNA follows: TGTGCCAGCAGCTCCACAATGACAGGTGCCTACGAGCAGTACTTC. It is translated as CASSSTMTGAYEQYF.

Ten or more counts support this clonotype. The chain recombines TRBV4-1 with TRBJ1-2; perhaps TRBD1 as D (5 bases). Per the germline V gene, CDR1 is MGHRA and CDR2 is YSYEKL. The CDR3 extends over 14 amino acids. Deletions cut 1 base from V and 3 bases from J, with 9 bases between. DNA for the CDR3: TGCGCCAGCAGCCAAGGTGACAGAGACTATGGCTACACCTTC. It codes for CASSQGDRDYGYTF.

The table lists this clonotype with a few counts. The chain has TRBV27 and TRBJ2-5, with D unresolved. Trimming left V 5 bases short and J 2 bases short, with 18 bases between. CDR3 length: 16 residues. CDR1 is MNHEY and CDR2 is SMNVEV in the germline V gene (reference sequence). CDR3 residues: CASSPRHVRKQETQYF. The CDR3 nucleotides read TGTGCCAGCAGTCCTCGACACGTAAGGAAGCAAGAGACCCAGTACTTC.

This clonotype was counted many times. The chain has TRBV19 and TRBJ2-1; the D gene is possibly TRBD1 (6 bases). This CDR3 comprises 16 residues. V was clipped by 0 bases and J by 5 bases, with 14 bases between them. Per germline, CDR1 LNHDA and CDR2 SQIVND (reference sequence). The CDR3 reads CASSIDLDSLDNEQFF. Here the CDR3 DNA reads TGTGCCAGTAGTATAGATTTGGACAGCCTCGACAATGAGCAGTTCTTC.

With regard to this clonotype: One end of the junction does not line up with germline, which may come from a read error. The chain recombines TRBV2 with TRBJ1-2; 7 nucleotides line up with TRBD1. In germline, CDR1 is SNHLY, CDR2 FYNNEI. There are 11 residues in the CDR3. CDR3 DNA sequence: TGCTTCGACAGGGCGACCTATGGCTACACCTTC. This encodes CFDRATYGYTF.

Many counts were recorded for this clonotype. J is TRBJ2-7 and V is TRBV7-6, with 7 positions matching TRBD2. Germline trimming cut 1 base from V and 6 bases from J; bases unmatched to any gene: 6. Germline CDR1 reads SGHVS; CDR2 reads FNYEAQ. This CDR3 region has 14 residues. CDR3 loop: CASSLGGSGSEQYF. CDR3 sequence (DNA): TGTGCCAGCAGCTTAGGCGGGAGCGGGTCCGAGCAGTACTTC.

This clonotype was observed many times. This chain uses TRBV12-3 or TRBV12-4 with TRBJ2-4; weak D call: TRBD1 (6 bases). There are 15 residues in the CDR3. Trimming pared 5 bases from V and 2 bases from J, leaving 13 bases between. In DNA form, the CDR3 reads TGTGCCAGCAGTCACCCAGGGGTGCCCAAAAACATTCAGTACTTC. This translates into CASSHPGVPKNIQYF.

This clonotype was observed many times. The J gene is TRBJ1-1, the V gene TRBV19; D is unresolved. Trimming took off 1 base at V and 7 bases at J, with 10 bases between the two ends. Germline loops: CDR1 LNHDA, CDR2 SQIVND (reference sequence). The CDR3 loop spans 13 amino acids. CDR3 residues: CASSIGSRVEAFF. The CDR3 DNA reads as TGTGCCAGTAGTATAGGGAGCCGTGTTGAAGCTTTCTTT.

This clonotype has at least ten counts. The V and J genes are TRBV7-6 and TRBJ1-3, with a tentative D call TRBD1 (5 bases). The CDR3 loop spans 16 amino acids. V was clipped by 1 base and J by 0 bases, with 10 bases between them. Germline V CDR1 and CDR2: SGHVS, FNYEAQ. The CDR3 here is CASSLGWRGSGNTIYF. The CDR3 DNA sequence: TGTGCCAGCAGCTTAGGCTGGAGGGGCTCTGGAAACACCATATATTTT.

This clonotype was seen many times. This chain connects TRBV7-3 to TRBJ2-1, with 10 bases that match TRBD2. Looked up from germline, CDR1 is SGHTA and CDR2 is FQGTGA. V lost 2 bases to trimming and J lost 9 bases; unmatched junction nucleotides: 13. The CDR3 is 17 amino acids. CDR3 sequence reads: CASSLGELAGVRGEQFF. The CDR3 nucleotides are TGTGCCAGCAGCTTAGGGGAGCTAGCGGGAGTTAGAGGTGAGCAGTTCTTC. Combining the CDR3 with reference TRBV7-3 and TRBJ2-1 gives the whole variable domain GAGVSQTPSNKVTEKGKYVELRCDPISGHTALYWYRQSLGQGPEFLIYFQGTGAADDSGLPNDRFFAVRPEGSVSTLKIQRTERGDSAVYLCASSLGELAGVRGEQFFGPGTRLTVL.

This clonotype was seen repeatedly, ten times or more. This chain links TRBV19 with TRBJ2-1, with 16 nucleotides matching TRBD2. The J segment lost 8 bases and the V segment lost 0 bases, leaving 16 bases of the junction unmatched. Germline V gives CDR1 LNHDA, CDR2 SQIVND (reference sequence). The CDR3 is 21 residues long. The CDR3 bases are TGTGCCAGTAGTATAGATCAGGGGACTAGCGGGAGGGCCCTTTTAAGCGATGAGCAGTTCTTC. It yields the protein CASSIDQGTSGRALLSDEQFF.

J is TRBJ1-6 and V is TRBV20-1, with unresolved D. V shed 6 bases and J shed 7 bases, with 22 bases lying between them. The CDR3 sequence is 16 residues long. Germline CDR1 is DFQATT and CDR2 is SNEGSKA (reference sequence). For the CDR3, the DNA is TGCAGTGCGGCCCGTTCCGATAGGCGTTCGAATTCACCCCTCCACTTT. The encoded protein is CSAARSDRRSNSPLHF.

This clonotype appeared a few times. The chain is built from TRBV4-1 and TRBJ2-7, with a tentative D call TRBD1 (7 bases). This CDR3 spans 16 amino acids. Trimming left V 2 bases short and J 0 bases short, with 14 bases between. Germline loops: CDR1 MGHRA, CDR2 YSYEKL. The CDR3 spells CASSQYPGDSSYEQYF. The CDR3 nucleotides are TGCGCCAGCAGCCAATACCCGGGGGACAGCTCCTACGAGCAGTACTTC.

This clonotype was observed at least ten times. This rearrangement joins TRBV11-2 to TRBJ2-7, with D possibly being TRBD1 (6 bases). Trimming removed 2 bases at V and 6 bases at J, with 14 bases between. This CDR3 has 14 amino acids. Germline V gene data show CDR1 as SGHAT and CDR2 as FQNNGV. CDR3 residues: CASSLPARGSEQYF. DNA of the CDR3: TGTGCCAGCAGCTTACCCGCCAGGGGCTCCGAGCAGTACTTC.

This clonotype has more than one count but fewer than ten. The chain recombines TRBV2 with TRBJ1-2; D remains ambiguous. The CDR3 has 13 amino acids. V was clipped by 6 bases and J by 1 base, with 9 bases between them. The germline CDR1 and CDR2 sequences are SNHLY and FYNNEI. The CDR3 loop reads CASRGSLNYGYTF. Written as DNA, the CDR3 is TGTGCCAGCAGGGGATCCCTTAACTATGGCTACACCTTC.